The entry below gives a single T cell receptor beta chain sequence along with its context. The clone's antigen remains unknown. Base qualities are not recorded, but no much larger clone differs from it by a single base. The data stem from a study of blood T cell repertoires in COVID-19 (dated by TCRdb to 2020 to 2022). Turning to the overall study: Collaborator samples came from the United States, Italy and Spain and covered acute and convalescent phases of COVID-19. The material from the prospective study consisted of cDNA or gDNA derived from T cells, B-cell-depleted T cells, or PBMCs. Subjects who had been exposed to COVID-19, were actively infected with it, or had recovered from it provided the deeply sampled blood TCRbeta repertoires that made up the dataset. The repertoires were released in a freely available public database intended as a resource for research on the immune response to SARS-CoV-2. Samples were obtained from the ongoing ImmuneRACE study (first 160 participants) and from 1,254 subjects provided by 6 global collaborators. The sample metadata nearly always contained a de-identified subject ID, COVID-19 status, age in years and sex. Where available, HLA class I and class II types were taken from metadata supplied by the sample provider and were not determined by assay-based typing.

Per the germline V gene (reference sequence), MNHEY is the CDR1 and SMNVEV is the CDR2. Trimming at the junction amounts to 6 bases on V and 0 bases on J, and the germline ends lie 14 bases apart. The CDR3 holds 15 amino acids from the cysteine to the phenylalanine. The read is trimmed to its CDR3 DNA, 45 bases read in frame from base 1. Whole blood was collected in K2EDTA tubes by collaborating institutions according to the institutions' own protocols. Collaborator samples were shipped for TCRbeta analysis as frozen whole blood, isolated PBMCs, or DNA extracted from either sample type. Overall study results and their limits: Clinical and demographic metadata were provided uncurated, with the amount varying by source and participant.

TCRbeta CDR3 regions were amplified from genomic DNA by means of the immunoSEQ Assay, a bias-controlled multiplex PCR. From the authors' description of their analysis: Within the assay, amplification of reference gene primers was used to estimate how many nucleated cells each sample contained. To quantify the absolute abundance of each unique TCRbeta CDR3 rearrangement, sequence reads were collapsed and filtered. Productive Simpson clonality was computed per sample as the square root of Simpson's diversity index over productive rearrangements. TCRdb carries this immuneACCESS record with in-frame sequences only. Its versions omit some clonotypes, under half of them owing to an unresolved V gene in the studies checked, with the rest unexplained. D and trimming come from the DNA, and the V and J calls and clone size come from that table. The sample table shows 150,000 to 160,000 clones, and 70% to 85% are seen once. Of the sample, over 25% falls within the top ten clones.

Sequenced sample: peripheral blood. The receptor comes from a woman in her fifties or sixties with acute or convalescent COVID-19. This chain is built from TRBV27 and TRBJ1-1; no confident D gene assignment can be made. The DNA sequence is as follows: TGTGCCAGCAGACCCTATACAGTCATGAACACTGAAGCTTTCTTT. It specifies CASRPYTVMNTEAFF.